The rows below give T cell receptor beta chains drawn from one sample of a study of beta chain features in type 1 diabetes. The table came from immunoSEQ multiplex PCR; TCRdb's copy has only in-frame clones and leaves some out. The sample shows under 400,000 clones, roughly a fifth of them seen only once. Sequenced sample: naive CD4+ T cells from blood. These receptors came from a woman younger than 30 in good health. CDR3s include the opening cysteine and the closing phenylalanine or tryptophan. D genes are given only for firm matches. Size tells how often a clone was seen (once, few, many) or the class of an expanded clone, and some rows leave it out.

CDR3 DNA: TGTGCCAGCAGTTCCTCTATGGGGCCGGTGACCCAAGAGACCCAGTACTTC
CDR3 protein: CASSSSMGPVTQETQYF
clone size: -
V gene: TRBV2
J gene: TRBJ2-5
D gene: -

CDR3 DNA: TGTGCCAGTAGTCCGGAGGGACTAGATGAGCAGTTCTTC
CDR3 protein: CASSPEGLDEQFF
clone size: few
V gene: TRBV19
J gene: TRBJ2-1
D gene: TRBD2

CDR3 DNA: TGCGCCAGCAGCCCGGGACAGGGGTTCAATGAGCAGTTCTTC
CDR3 protein: CASSPGQGFNEQFF
clone size: -
V gene: TRBV5-1
J gene: TRBJ2-1
D gene: TRBD1

CDR3 DNA: TGTGCTAGTGGTTTGCCCTCCGACACCGGGGAGCTGTTTTTT
CDR3 protein: CASGLPSDTGELFF
clone size: -
V gene: TRBV12-5
J gene: TRBJ2-2
D gene: -

CDR3 DNA: TGTGCCAGCACCGTAGCGGGAGGAGGCAATGAGCAGTTCTTC
CDR3 protein: CASTVAGGGNEQFF
clone size: -
V gene: TRBV6-1
J gene: TRBJ2-1
D gene: TRBD2

CDR3 DNA: TGTGCCAGCAGCCGACAGGGGGCCTCCTACGAGCAGTACTTC
CDR3 protein: CASSRQGASYEQYF
clone size: -
V gene: TRBV5-4
J gene: TRBJ2-7
D gene: TRBD1

CDR3 DNA: TGTGCCAGCAGCCCCGGGACTAGCGTCTCAGATACGCAGTATTTT
CDR3 protein: CASSPGTSVSDTQYF
clone size: -
V gene: TRBV11-1
J gene: TRBJ2-3
D gene: TRBD2

CDR3 DNA: TGTGCCAGCAGTACAAGGGGGGAGCAGTACTTC
CDR3 protein: CASSTRGEQYF
clone size: -
V gene: TRBV6-5
J gene: TRBJ2-7
D gene: -

CDR3 DNA: TGTGCCAGCAGACCGACAGGCTTCGGTGGCTACACCTTC
CDR3 protein: CASRPTGFGGYTF
clone size: -
V gene: TRBV5-6
J gene: TRBJ1-2
D gene: -

CDR3 DNA: TGCAGCGCGGGACAGCAGATACAGGTTGAGCAGTTCTTC
CDR3 protein: CSAGQQIQVEQFF
clone size: few
V gene: TRBV29-1
J gene: TRBJ2-1
D gene: TRBD1

CDR3 DNA: TGTGCCATCCGGGACAGGGAACGGACAGATACGCAGTATTTT
CDR3 protein: CAIRDRERTDTQYF
clone size: -
V gene: TRBV10-3
J gene: TRBJ2-3
D gene: TRBD1

CDR3 DNA: TGCGCCAGCAGCCAAGTTCCGGGGGATACGCAGTATTTT
CDR3 protein: CASSQVPGDTQYF
clone size: few
V gene: TRBV4-1
J gene: TRBJ2-3
D gene: -

CDR3 DNA: TGTGCCAGCAGCCACCCCCCTGAGCAAGAGACCCAGTACTTC
CDR3 protein: CASSHPPEQETQYF
clone size: few
V gene: TRBV14
J gene: TRBJ2-5
D gene: -

CDR3 DNA: TGCGCCAGCAGTCTAGCGGAGGGTGGCACAGATACGCAGTATTTT
CDR3 protein: CASSLAEGGTDTQYF
clone size: -
V gene: TRBV5-1
J gene: TRBJ2-3
D gene: TRBD2

CDR3 DNA: TGCGCCAGCAGCCAAGACCCGGGGGATAATTCACCCCTCCACTTT
CDR3 protein: CASSQDPGDNSPLHF
clone size: -
V gene: TRBV4-1
J gene: TRBJ1-6
D gene: -

CDR3 DNA: TGTGCCAGCAGCAAAGGAGGGAAAAACTATGGCTACACCTTC
CDR3 protein: CASSKGGKNYGYTF
clone size: -
V gene: TRBV7-2
J gene: TRBJ1-2
D gene: -

CDR3 DNA: TGTGCCAGCAGTGACCCTCGAGGGGGTGAGACCCAGTACTTC
CDR3 protein: CASSDPRGGETQYF
clone size: -
V gene: TRBV2
J gene: TRBJ2-5
D gene: -

CDR3 DNA: TGTGCCAGCAGTTTAAGCGGGAGGGCACAGACCCAGTACTTC
CDR3 protein: CASSLSGRAQTQYF
clone size: few
V gene: TRBV27
J gene: TRBJ2-5
D gene: TRBD2

CDR3 DNA: TGCGCCAGCAGCTTGGGGCCGGGACAGGGCTACAATGAGCAGTTCTTC
CDR3 protein: CASSLGPGQGYNEQFF
clone size: -
V gene: TRBV5-1
J gene: TRBJ2-1
D gene: TRBD1

CDR3 DNA: TGTGCCAGCAGCGGCGGTCGGGTCATGAACACTGAAGCTTTCTTT
CDR3 protein: CASSGGRVMNTEAFF
clone size: -
V gene: TRBV7-2
J gene: TRBJ1-1
D gene: -

CDR3 DNA: TGTGCCAGCAGCATGATCTCAGGGGACTATGGCTACACCTTC
CDR3 protein: CASSMISGDYGYTF
clone size: -
V gene: TRBV7-3
J gene: TRBJ1-2
D gene: -

CDR3 DNA: TGTGCCAGCAGCCCATCTTCCACAGCCTATGGCTACACCTTC
CDR3 protein: CASSPSSTAYGYTF
clone size: -
V gene: TRBV7-9
J gene: TRBJ1-2
D gene: -

CDR3 DNA: TGTGCCAGCAGCTTAGGAGGTCTAGCGGGGGGCAACACCGGGGAGCTGTTTTTT
CDR3 protein: CASSLGGLAGGNTGELFF
clone size: -
V gene: TRBV7-2
J gene: TRBJ2-2
D gene: TRBD2

CDR3 DNA: TGTGCCAGCTCACCACCCTCCCGGCGACAGGGGAATGAAGCTTTCTTT
CDR3 protein: CASSPPSRRQGNEAFF
clone size: few
V gene: TRBV18
J gene: TRBJ1-1
D gene: TRBD1

CDR3 DNA: TGCGCCAGCTATAGCACAGATACGCAGTATTTT
CDR3 protein: CASYSTDTQYF
clone size: -
V gene: TRBV10-2
J gene: TRBJ2-3
D gene: -

CDR3 DNA: TGTGCCAGCTCACGAGCCGGGACTAGCGGGAGCTACGAGCAGTACTTC
CDR3 protein: CASSRAGTSGSYEQYF
clone size: -
V gene: TRBV18
J gene: TRBJ2-7
D gene: TRBD2

CDR3 DNA: TGTGCCAGCGGGGTCAGCGGGAGGAGTAATGAGCAGTTCTTC
CDR3 protein: CASGVSGRSNEQFF
clone size: few
V gene: TRBV28
J gene: TRBJ2-1
D gene: TRBD2

CDR3 DNA: TGTGCCTGGAGTGCTATCGGGACAGGGAGTGAAAAACTGTTTTTT
CDR3 protein: CAWSAIGTGSEKLFF
clone size: -
V gene: TRBV30
J gene: TRBJ1-4
D gene: TRBD1

CDR3 DNA: TGTGCCAGCAGCCGTCGGACGGGGGATTACACCGGGGAGCTGTTTTTT
CDR3 protein: CASSRRTGDYTGELFF
clone size: -
V gene: TRBV7-2
J gene: TRBJ2-2
D gene: -

CDR3 DNA: TGCGCCAGCAGCTTGGTTGGGGGGATGAACACTGAAGCTTTCTTT
CDR3 protein: CASSLVGGMNTEAFF
clone size: -
V gene: TRBV5-1
J gene: TRBJ1-1
D gene: -

CDR3 DNA: TGCGCCAGCAGCCTTTCCCCGACAGGGTTAAGCTCCTACGAGCAGTACTTC
CDR3 protein: CASSLSPTGLSSYEQYF
clone size: -
V gene: TRBV5-1
J gene: TRBJ2-7
D gene: TRBD1

CDR3 DNA: TGTGCTAGTGGTTTGGTACCGGGGGAGACCCAGTACTTC
CDR3 protein: CASGLVPGETQYF
clone size: -
V gene: TRBV12-5
J gene: TRBJ2-5
D gene: -

CDR3 DNA: TGTGCCAGCAGCCGGGAAGGCACTGAAGCTTTCTTT
CDR3 protein: CASSREGTEAFF
clone size: -
V gene: TRBV7-9
J gene: TRBJ1-1
D gene: -

CDR3 DNA: TGCGCCAGCAGCCCATCCGGGACTACCTCGAAAGATACGCAGTATTTT
CDR3 protein: CASSPSGTTSKDTQYF
clone size: -
V gene: TRBV4-3
J gene: TRBJ2-3
D gene: TRBD2

CDR3 DNA: TGCGCCAGCAGCTCTGACACTGAAGCTTTCTTT
CDR3 protein: CASSSDTEAFF
clone size: few
V gene: TRBV5-1
J gene: TRBJ1-1
D gene: -